A single sample gave rise to the 5 T cell receptor beta chains below, sequenced in a study of T cell responses to AZD1222 COVID-19 vaccine. Assay: immunoSEQ multiplex PCR; the TCRdb copy retains only in-frame clones and omits some. The sample records 150,000 or so clones, roughly nine tenths being singletons. This material consisted of peripheral blood, taken 28 days after the second AZD1222 dose. These receptors were obtained from an adult who received the AZD1222 COVID-19 vaccine.

This clone was picked up a small number of times. The V gene is TRBV6-4, the J gene TRBJ2-2; no definite D call. The CDR3 sequence is 14 residues long. V lost 3 bases, J lost 1 base, and 6 bases lay in between. Germline V lookup: CDR1 MRHNA, CDR2 SNTAGT. The chain's CDR3 is CASSESGNTGELFF. The CDR3 bases are TGTGCCAGCAGTGAGTCCGGGAACACCGGGGAGCTGTTTTTT.

The CDR3 protein is CASSYLGWGMNTEAFF. For the CDR3, the DNA is TGTGCCAGCAGTTACTTGGGGTGGGGTATGAACACTGAAGCTTTCTTT. The V gene is TRBV6-2 or TRBV6-3, the J gene TRBJ1-1; D not certain. V was cut by 1 base and J by 0 bases, with 12 bases left in between. The CDR3 is 16 amino acids. Germline V gives CDR1 MNHEY, CDR2 SVGEGT.

The CDR3 coding sequence is TGTGCCAGCAGCCAACCCCGATCGGGACAGGAACGCCAACTTTACTCTGGAAACACCATATATTTT. It codes for CASSQPRSGQERQLYSGNTIYF. This chain connects TRBV3-1 (or the pseudogene TRBV3-2) to TRBJ1-3, with 8 positions matching TRBD1. J was trimmed by 0 bases and V by 2 bases; bases with no gene match: 21. The CDR3 consists of 22 residues. Germline V gene data show CDR1 as LGHDT and CDR2 as YNNKEL (reference sequence).

This clone appeared a single time. The V and J genes are TRBV5-8 and TRBJ2-5; D might be TRBD1 (5 bases). This CDR3 is 15 amino acids long. The germline V gene encodes CDR1 SGHTS and CDR2 YDEGEE. Trimming removed 0 bases at V and 2 bases at J, with 11 bases between. In DNA, the CDR3 is TGTGCCAGCAGCTTGGTGCAGGGTGGGCAAGAGACCCAGTACTTC. Its translation: CASSLVQGGQETQYF.

The rearrangement links TRBV9 to TRBJ2-5; TRBD2 agrees at 10 bases. Per germline, CDR1 SGDLS and CDR2 YYNGEE. After removal of 0 bases from V and 0 bases from J, the junction contained 5 bases not matched to a gene. The CDR3 is made up of 17 amino acids. The CDR3 reads CASSVESSGGYQETQYF. The CDR3 nucleotides are TGTGCCAGCAGCGTAGAGAGTAGCGGGGGGTACCAAGAGACCCAGTACTTC.